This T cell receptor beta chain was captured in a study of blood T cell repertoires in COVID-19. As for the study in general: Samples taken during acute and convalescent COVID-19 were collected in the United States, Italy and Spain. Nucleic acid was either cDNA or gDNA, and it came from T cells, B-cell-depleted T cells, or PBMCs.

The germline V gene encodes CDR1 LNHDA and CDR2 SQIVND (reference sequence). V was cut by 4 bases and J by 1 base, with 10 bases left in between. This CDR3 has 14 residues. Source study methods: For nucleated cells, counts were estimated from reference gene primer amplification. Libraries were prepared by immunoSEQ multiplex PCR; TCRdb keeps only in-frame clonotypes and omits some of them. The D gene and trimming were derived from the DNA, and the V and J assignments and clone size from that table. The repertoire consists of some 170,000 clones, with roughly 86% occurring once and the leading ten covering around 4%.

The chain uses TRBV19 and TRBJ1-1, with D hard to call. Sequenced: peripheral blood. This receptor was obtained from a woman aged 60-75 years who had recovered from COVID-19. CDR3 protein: CASSNTDSNTEAFF. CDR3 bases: TGTGCCAGTAGTAATACTGATTCGAACACTGAAGCTTTCTTT. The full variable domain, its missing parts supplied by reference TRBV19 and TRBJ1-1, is DGGITQSPKYLFRKEGQNVTLSCEQNLNHDAMYWYRQDPGQGLRLIYYSQIVNDFQKGDIAEGYSVSREKKESFPLTVTSAQKNPTAFYLCASSNTDSNTEAFFGQGTRLTVV.